Sequencing of this T cell receptor (beta chain) was carried out in a study of CD8 T cells in ankylosing spondylitis. Findings and caveats of the study: Seemingly distinctive of ankylosing spondylitis blood was a TCR beta motif formed by eight highly homologous variants. Reported data indicate significant enrichment of disease-linked clones within matched ankylosing spondylitis synovial fluid.

There are many counts of this clonotype. What it recognizes is unknown. CDR1 and CDR2 (germline): MNHEY, SMNVEV (reference sequence). The CDR3 runs to 12 residues. V lost 8 bases and J 13 bases, leaving 15 bases between the germline ends. Libraries for TCR beta were made by quantitative 5'-RACE with molecular barcodes. A single record per CDR3 protein comes from TCRdb applying MiXCR to the 5' RACE reads. The sample contains 200,000 to 250,000 distinct CDR3 sequences, more than 9% of which appear only once. The chain uses TRBV27 and TRBJ1-6, with a tentative D call TRBD1 (5 bases). The sequencing sample was made of blood, either unsorted or a sorted T cell fraction (not recorded which). This TCR derives from a male donor with ankylosing spondylitis or in good health (not recorded which). The CDR3 spells CASGFSTGPLHF. Here the CDR3 DNA reads TGTGCCAGCGGCTTTTCAACAGGCCCCCTCCACTTT.